Below, 19 T cell receptor beta chains from the same sample are listed, as sequenced in a study of T cell repertoires in cytomegalovirus infection. TCRdb reanalysed the reads using MiXCR and keeps one entry per CDR3 protein. This sample has about 770,000 distinct CDR3 sequences, with 25% to 30% found just once. What these receptors recognize is not known. The material was cultured CD8+ T cells from PBMCs, obtained from culture after CMV antigen stimulation. All receptors derive from a human donor in good health (CMV status not recorded). Some clones in this sample may be carry-over from other donors' samples.

This clonotype was recorded a few times. The rearrangement uses TRBV6-1 and TRBJ1-1, with 7 bases that match TRBD1. J was trimmed by 0 bases and V by 6 bases; bases with no gene match: 7. Germline CDR1 and CDR2: MNHNS and SASEGT. The CDR3 is 15 amino acids. The CDR3 DNA reads TGTGCCAGCAGCCGACCGGGACAGTTGAACACTGAAGCTTTCTTT. Encoded protein: CASSRPGQLNTEAFF.

The chain joins TRBV20-1 to TRBJ1-2; 7 positions match TRBD1. Germline loops: CDR1 DFQATT, CDR2 SNEGSKA (reference sequence). There are 15 residues in the CDR3. With V trimmed by 0 bases and J by 5 bases, 9 bases remained unmatched. The CDR3: CSARDQARGGYGYTF. The DNA of the CDR3 is TGCAGTGCTAGAGATCAGGCCAGGGGGGGGTATGGCTACACCTTC.

The chain uses TRBV20-1 and TRBJ1-1, with D hard to call. The germline gives CDR1 DFQATT, CDR2 SNEGSKA (reference sequence). This CDR3 is built from 13 residues. V was cut by 6 bases and J by 4 bases, with 15 bases left in between. CDR3 protein: CSAPSDAGTEAFF. The CDR3 bases are TGCAGTGCCCCTTCGGACGCCGGCACTGAAGCTTTCTTT.

CDR3 nucleotide sequence: TGCGCCAGCGGGCACGGGTACTATGGCTACACCTTC. This sequence encodes CASGHGYYGYTF. The J gene is TRBJ1-2, the V gene TRBV4-1; D is unclear. V lost 8 bases, J lost 3 bases, and 10 bases lay in between. The CDR3 contains 12 residues. In germline, CDR1 is MGHRA, CDR2 YSYEKL.

This clonotype was observed a handful of times. The CDR3 here is CASSFQNRNTEAFF. In DNA, the CDR3 is TGTGCCAGCAGCTTCCAGAACCGGAACACTGAAGCTTTCTTT. V usage is TRBV7-6 and J usage is TRBJ1-1; the D is unclear. The V gene lost 3 bases and the J gene lost 1 base, with 9 bases spanning the gap. The CDR3 has 14 amino acids. Germline values: CDR1 SGHVS, CDR2 FNYEAQ.

This clonotype was recorded a few times. The chain has TRBV19 and TRBJ2-7, with TRBD2 identical over 8 bases. The V segment lost 3 bases and the J segment 4 bases; nucleotides outside the gene matches: 17. The length of the CDR3 is 18 residues. Per germline, CDR1 LNHDA and CDR2 SQIVND (reference sequence). The CDR3 here is CASSIRLAGRKRVYEQYF. The CDR3 bases are TGTGCCAGTAGTATTCGGCTAGCGGGCCGAAAAAGGGTGTACGAGCAGTACTTC. Drawing the rest from reference TRBV19 and TRBJ2-7, the complete variable domain is DGGITQSPKYLFRKEGQNVTLSCEQNLNHDAMYWYRQDPGQGLRLIYYSQIVNDFQKGDIAEGYSVSREKKESFPLTVTSAQKNPTAFYLCASSIRLAGRKRVYEQYFGPGTRLTVT.

This chain connects TRBV6-2 or TRBV6-3 to TRBJ1-1, with D possibly being TRBD1 (6 bases). The CDR3 consists of 14 residues. Trimming pared 6 bases from V and 0 bases from J, leaving 11 bases between. Germline CDR1 and CDR2: MNHEY and SVGEGT. CDR3 coding DNA: TGTGCCAGCAGATTCGACAGGATGAACACTGAAGCTTTCTTT. Translating it yields CASRFDRMNTEAFF.

V and J are TRBV2 and TRBJ1-1; perhaps TRBD1 as D (6 bases). Germline assignment: CDR1 SNHLY and CDR2 FYNNEI. The CDR3 totals 13 residues. V gave up 11 bases and J gave up 1 base, with 14 bases separating them. The CDR3 loop reads CAVGGQPNTEAFF. The CDR3 coding sequence is TGTGCCGTAGGAGGACAGCCGAACACTGAAGCTTTCTTT.

This chain joins TRBV7-6 and TRBJ2-1; 7 positions agree with TRBD1. Germline-derived CDR1 and CDR2 are SGHVS and FNYEAQ. The CDR3 contains 17 residues. The V gene end was trimmed by 3 bases and the J gene end by 0 bases; junction bases not matched to a gene: 8. The CDR3 DNA sequence: TGTGCCAGCAGCTTTAGGGGACAGATTTACTCCTACAATGAGCAGTTCTTC. It translates to CASSFRGQIYSYNEQFF.

J is TRBJ1-5 and V is TRBV24-1; D is uncertain. This CDR3 spans 14 amino acids. Trimming shortened V by 6 bases and J by 0 bases, and 8 bases separated the two germline ends. CDR1 is KGHDR and CDR2 is SFDVKD in the germline V gene. DNA of the CDR3: TGTGCCACCAGTAAGCGGGATAGCAATCAGCCCCAGCATTTT. Its protein product is CATSKRDSNQPQHF.

This chain uses TRBV27 with TRBJ2-1; 9 bases match TRBD1. Per germline, CDR1 MNHEY and CDR2 SMNVEV (reference sequence). Germline trimming cut 7 bases from V and 7 bases from J; bases unmatched to any gene: 8. The CDR3 contains 14 residues. The DNA of the CDR3 is TGTGCCAGCATCTCGGACAGGGGTGGAAATGAGCAGTTCTTC. This translates into CASISDRGGNEQFF.

This clonotype came up a few times. J is TRBJ2-1 and V is TRBV6-5; perhaps TRBD1 as D (6 bases). The CDR3 has 15 residues. Between the trimmed V and J ends, which lost 8 bases and 0 bases, there was a span of 14 bases. Germline V gene data show CDR1 as MNHEY and CDR2 as SVGAGI. CDR3 DNA: TGTGCCAGCGGCGCCCGGGACACCTCCTACAATGAGCAGTTCTTC. This sequence encodes CASGARDTSYNEQFF.

This clonotype appeared a few times. The chain couples TRBV28 to TRBJ2-1; 12 bases agree with TRBD2. The CDR3 consists of 19 residues. V lost 2 bases and J lost 4; bases outside the gene matches: 12. Germline lookup yields CDR1 MDHEN and CDR2 SYDVKM. The CDR3, as DNA: TGTGCCAGCAGTTTAGTGTGGACTAGCGGGGACTCCCCGTACAATGAGCAGTTCTTC. Encoded protein: CASSLVWTSGDSPYNEQFF. Full variable domain (outside the CDR3, taken from reference TRBV28 and TRBJ2-1): DVKVTQSSRYLVKRTGEKVFLECVQDMDHENMFWYRQDPGLGLRLIYFSYDVKMKEKGDIPEGYSVSREKKERFSLILESASTNQTSMYLCASSLVWTSGDSPYNEQFFGPGTRLTVL.

The chain has TRBV20-1 and TRBJ2-7, with a weak D call TRBD1 (6 bases). The germline V gene has CDR1 DFQATT and CDR2 SNEGSKA (reference sequence). The CDR3 extends over 15 amino acids. The V end was cut by 4 bases, the J end by 3 bases, with 19 bases between. The CDR3 loop reads CSATYRDSPHYEQYV. The DNA for the CDR3 is TGCAGTGCTACCTACAGGGATTCCCCCCACTACGAGCAGTACGTC.

The rearrangement joins TRBV9 to TRBJ2-3, with 9 bases fitting TRBD1. Germline CDR1 is SGDLS and CDR2 is YYNGEE. Germline trimming cut 0 bases from V and 2 bases from J; bases unmatched to any gene: 7. This CDR3 contains 17 residues. The CDR3 DNA is TGTGCCAGCAGCGTAGCTCGGACAGGGGACTTCACAGATACGCAGTATTTT. Encoded protein: CASSVARTGDFTDTQYF.

This clonotype showed up just a few times. V is TRBV4-1 and J is TRBJ1-1; D may be TRBD1 (5 bases). This CDR3 contains 14 residues. From germline, CDR1 is MGHRA and CDR2 YSYEKL. V lost 0 bases and J lost 6, with 11 bases in between. The CDR3 region has the DNA TGCGCCAGCAGCCAAGATCTTTTGGGGCCTGAAGCTTTCTTT. This encodes CASSQDLLGPEAFF.

This clonotype appeared many times. The V call is TRBV7-6, the J call TRBJ2-1, with 8 bases aligning to TRBD1. The CDR3 is made up of 15 amino acids. The V segment lost 6 bases and the J segment 3 bases; nucleotides outside the gene matches: 7. CDR1 SGHVS and CDR2 FNYEAQ come from the germline V gene. For the CDR3, the DNA is TGTGCCAGCAGTGAAGGACAGGGAGTCTACAATGAGCAGTTCTTC. Its protein product is CASSEGQGVYNEQFF.

In its sample, this clonotype was seen a few times. This sequence joins TRBV7-9 and TRBJ1-1; D perhaps matches TRBD1 (6 bases). This CDR3 has 14 residues. Trimming shortened V by 5 bases and J by 6 bases, and 16 bases separated the two germline ends. Germline CDR1 and CDR2: SEHNR and FQNEAQ (reference sequence). The CDR3 DNA follows: TGTGCCAGCAGCCCTCGACGAACAGGGCCTGAAGCTTTCTTT. This gives the protein CASSPRRTGPEAFF.

V usage is TRBV7-9 and J usage is TRBJ1-2, with 10 bases fitting TRBD1. CDR1 and CDR2 from the germline V gene are SEHNR and FQNEAQ (reference sequence). This CDR3 contains 13 residues. Trimming removed 5 bases from V and 6 bases from J; junction bases left unmatched: 3. The CDR3 reads CASSEGQGNGYTF. The DNA of the CDR3 is TGTGCCAGCAGCGAGGGACAGGGGAATGGCTACACCTTC.